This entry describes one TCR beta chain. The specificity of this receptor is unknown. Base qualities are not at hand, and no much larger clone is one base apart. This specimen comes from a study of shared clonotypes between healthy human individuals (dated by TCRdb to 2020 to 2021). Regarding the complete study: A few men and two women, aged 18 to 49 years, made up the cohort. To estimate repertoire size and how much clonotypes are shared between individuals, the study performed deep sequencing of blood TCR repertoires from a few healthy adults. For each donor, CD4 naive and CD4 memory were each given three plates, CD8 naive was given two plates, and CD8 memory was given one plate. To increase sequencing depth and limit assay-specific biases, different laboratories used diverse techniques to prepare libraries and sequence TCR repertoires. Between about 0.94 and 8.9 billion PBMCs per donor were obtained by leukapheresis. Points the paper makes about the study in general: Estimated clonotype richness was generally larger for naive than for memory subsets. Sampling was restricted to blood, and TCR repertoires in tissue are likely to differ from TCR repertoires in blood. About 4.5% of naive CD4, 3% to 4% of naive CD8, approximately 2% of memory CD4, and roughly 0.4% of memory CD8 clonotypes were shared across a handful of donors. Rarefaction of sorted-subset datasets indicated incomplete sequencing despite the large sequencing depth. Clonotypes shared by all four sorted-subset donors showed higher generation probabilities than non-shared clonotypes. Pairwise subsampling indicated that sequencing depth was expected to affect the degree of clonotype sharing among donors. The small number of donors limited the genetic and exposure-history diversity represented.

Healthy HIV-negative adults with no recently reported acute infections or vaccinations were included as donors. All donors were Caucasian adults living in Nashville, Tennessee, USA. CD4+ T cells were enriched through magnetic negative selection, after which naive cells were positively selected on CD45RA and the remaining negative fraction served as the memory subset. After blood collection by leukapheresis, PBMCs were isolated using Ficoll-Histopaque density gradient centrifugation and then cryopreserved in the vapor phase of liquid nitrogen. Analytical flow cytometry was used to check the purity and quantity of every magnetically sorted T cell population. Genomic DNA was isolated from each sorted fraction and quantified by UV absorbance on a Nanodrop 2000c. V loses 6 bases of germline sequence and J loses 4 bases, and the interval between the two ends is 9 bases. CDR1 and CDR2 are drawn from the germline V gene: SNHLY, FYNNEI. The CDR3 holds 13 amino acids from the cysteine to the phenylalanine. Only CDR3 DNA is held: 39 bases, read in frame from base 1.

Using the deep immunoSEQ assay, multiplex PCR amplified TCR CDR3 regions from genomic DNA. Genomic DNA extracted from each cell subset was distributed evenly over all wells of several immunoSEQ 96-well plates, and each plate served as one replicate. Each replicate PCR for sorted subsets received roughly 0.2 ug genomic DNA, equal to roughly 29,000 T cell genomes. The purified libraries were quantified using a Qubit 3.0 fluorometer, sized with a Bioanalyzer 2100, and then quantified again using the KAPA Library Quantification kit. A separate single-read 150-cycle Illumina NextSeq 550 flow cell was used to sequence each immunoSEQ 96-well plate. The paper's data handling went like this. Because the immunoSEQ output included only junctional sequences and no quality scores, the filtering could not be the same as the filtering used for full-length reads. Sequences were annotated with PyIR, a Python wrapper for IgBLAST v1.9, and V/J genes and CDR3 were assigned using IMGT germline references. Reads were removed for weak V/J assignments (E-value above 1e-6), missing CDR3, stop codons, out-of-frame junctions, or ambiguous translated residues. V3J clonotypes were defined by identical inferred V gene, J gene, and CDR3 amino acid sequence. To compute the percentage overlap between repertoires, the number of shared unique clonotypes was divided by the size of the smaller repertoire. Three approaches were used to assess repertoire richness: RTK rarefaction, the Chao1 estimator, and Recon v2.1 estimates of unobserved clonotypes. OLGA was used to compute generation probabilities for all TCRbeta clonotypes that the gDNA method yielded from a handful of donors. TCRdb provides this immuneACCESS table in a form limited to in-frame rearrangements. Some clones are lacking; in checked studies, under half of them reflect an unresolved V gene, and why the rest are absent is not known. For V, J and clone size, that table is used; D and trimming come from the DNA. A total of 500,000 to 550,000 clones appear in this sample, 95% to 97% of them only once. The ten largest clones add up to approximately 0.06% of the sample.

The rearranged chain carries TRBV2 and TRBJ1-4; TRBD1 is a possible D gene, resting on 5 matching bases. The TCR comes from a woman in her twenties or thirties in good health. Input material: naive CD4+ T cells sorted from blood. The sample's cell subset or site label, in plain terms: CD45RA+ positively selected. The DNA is TGTGCCAGCAGCCGGGACGGTAATGAAAAACTGTTTTTT. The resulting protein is CASSRDGNEKLFF.